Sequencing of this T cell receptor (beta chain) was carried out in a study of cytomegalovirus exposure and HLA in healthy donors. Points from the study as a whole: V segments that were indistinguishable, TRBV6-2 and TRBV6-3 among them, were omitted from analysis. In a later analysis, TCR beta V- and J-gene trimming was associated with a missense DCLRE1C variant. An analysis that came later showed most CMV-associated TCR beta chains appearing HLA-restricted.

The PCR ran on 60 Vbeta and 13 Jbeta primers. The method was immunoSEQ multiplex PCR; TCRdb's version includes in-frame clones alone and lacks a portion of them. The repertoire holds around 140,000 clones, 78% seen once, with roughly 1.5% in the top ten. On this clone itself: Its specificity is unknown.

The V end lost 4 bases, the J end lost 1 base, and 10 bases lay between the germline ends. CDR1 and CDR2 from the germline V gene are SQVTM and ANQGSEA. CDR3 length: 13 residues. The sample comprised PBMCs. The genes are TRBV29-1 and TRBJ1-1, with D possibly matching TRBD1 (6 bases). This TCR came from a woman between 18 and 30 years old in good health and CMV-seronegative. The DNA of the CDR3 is TGCAGCGTTGTCGGGGGGCGGAACACTGAAGCTTTCTTT. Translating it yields CSVVGGRNTEAFF.